Following are 12 T cell receptor beta chains from one sample sequenced in a study of regulatory T cells in long-lasting Graves disease. Researchers made TCR beta libraries by using iRepertoire HTBI primers and running Arm-PCR on CDR3 regions. MiXCR, run by TCRdb on the multiplex PCR reads, gives a single entry per CDR3 protein. This repertoire shows about 440,000 distinct CDR3 sequences, under 15% found once; its top ten account for approximately 15%. Sample time point: newly diagnosed GD, antithyroid drugs for less than 3 months. Isolated PBMC RNA provided the starting material for the TCR library. These same data were also listed under a study on T cells in Graves' hyperthyroidism and ophthalmopathy.

The sequencing here drew on peripheral blood mononuclear cells (PBMCs), taken at new diagnosis, from a patient treated with antithyroid drugs. The receptors here all came from a woman in her thirties with Graves disease.

This clonotype has ten or more counts. This rearrangement joins TRBV5-8 to TRBJ2-1; D could derive from TRBD1 or TRBD2 (5 bases each). The CDR3 totals 13 residues. V was cut by 2 bases and J by 7 bases, with 10 bases left in between. The germline V gene has CDR1 SGHTS and CDR2 YDEGEE. CDR3 coding DNA: TGTGCCAGCAGCTTCGGGGCTGGTAATGAGCAGTTCTTC. This gives the protein CASSFGAGNEQFF.

In its sample, this clonotype was seen a few times. V is TRBV6-1 and J is TRBJ1-2, with 7 nucleotides matching TRBD1. The length of the CDR3 is 16 residues. The J segment lost 4 bases and the V segment lost 8 bases, leaving 16 bases of the junction unmatched. The germline CDR1 and CDR2 sequences are MNHNS and SASEGT. CDR3 loop: CASQSPQGRSIYGYTF. Written as DNA, the CDR3 is TGTGCCAGCCAATCTCCACAGGGGCGCAGTATCTATGGCTACACCTTC.

At least ten counts were recorded for this clonotype. The chain uses TRBV6-2 or TRBV6-3 and TRBJ2-4; D may match TRBD1 or TRBD2 (5 bases each). Trimming stripped 0 bases from V and 6 bases from J, with 9 bases between. Germline V gene sequence: CDR1 MNHEY, CDR2 SVGEGT. This CDR3 has 14 amino acids. The CDR3 DNA sequence: TGTGCCAGCAGTTACTCATCAGGGAGAAACATTCAGTACTTC. Protein: CASSYSSGRNIQYF.

A word on this clonotype: A much larger clone is a single base away; this may be a read error. The V gene is TRBV12-3 or TRBV12-4, the J gene TRBJ2-1; 14 bases fit TRBD2. J was trimmed by 9 bases and V by 6 bases; bases with no gene match: 10. CDR3 length: 16 amino acids. The CDR3 nucleotides are TGTGCCAGCAGGATCCCGGGACTAGCGGGAGCAGGTGAGCAGTTCTTC. Translated: CASRIPGLAGAGEQFF.

As for this clonotype: This may be a read error, as it is one base from a much larger clone. V and J are TRBV3-1 and TRBJ1-3; the D gene is possibly TRBD1 (5 bases). V lost 4 bases to trimming and J lost 0 bases, with 16 bases between them. Germline V lookup: CDR1 LGHDT, CDR2 YNNKEL (reference sequence). This CDR3 spans 17 amino acids. The CDR3 loop is CASSPWTRIVSGNTIYF. The CDR3 DNA reads TGTGCCAGCAGCCCGTGGACACGGATCGTCTCTGGAAACACCATATATTTT. Together with reference TRBV3-1 and TRBJ1-3, the CDR3 gives the full variable domain: DTAVSQTPKYLVTQMGNDKSIKCEQNLGHDTMYWYKQDSKKFLKIMFSYNNKELIINETVPNRFSPKSPDKAHLNLHINSLELGDSAVYFCASSPWTRIVSGNTIYFGEGSWLTVV.

The gene calls are TRBV20-1 and TRBJ2-7; D may correspond to TRBD1 or TRBD2 (5 bases each). The CDR3 is 13 amino acids. Germline V gene sequence: CDR1 DFQATT, CDR2 SNEGSKA (reference sequence). V lost 6 bases to trimming and J lost 3 bases, with 15 bases between them. The CDR3 is CSAPGRSDYEQYF. The CDR3 bases are TGCAGTGCCCCGGGACGGTCAGACTACGAGCAGTACTTC.

This clonotype has ten or more counts. The chain has TRBV18 and TRBJ2-7; 9 positions agree with TRBD1. Germline CDR1 is KGHSH and CDR2 is LQKENI. The CDR3 consists of 14 residues. The V segment lost 5 bases and the J segment 3 bases; nucleotides outside the gene matches: 5. The CDR3 is CASSAGTGHYEQYF. As DNA, the CDR3 is TGTGCCAGCTCAGCCGGGACAGGGCACTACGAGCAGTACTTC.

The genes are TRBV10-3 and TRBJ2-6; a possible D gene is TRBD1 (7 bases). V gave up 4 bases and J gave up 1 base, with 11 bases separating them. The CDR3 covers 16 residues. The germline CDR1 and CDR2 sequences are ENHRY and SYGVKD. CDR3: CAISAQGGSGANVLTF. The DNA of the CDR3 is TGTGCCATCAGTGCTCAGGGGGGTTCTGGGGCCAACGTCCTGACTTTC.

This clonotype was picked up a small number of times. The V call is TRBV20-1, the J call TRBJ2-5; no reliable D call. V dropped 4 bases and J dropped 4 bases, with 7 bases sitting between them. Germline V gives CDR1 DFQATT, CDR2 SNEGSKA (reference sequence). This CDR3 is built from 11 residues. The CDR3 DNA is TGCAGTGCTAACCAGCGAGAGACCCAGTACTTC. This encodes CSANQRETQYF.

In this sample, this clonotype turned up a few times. The gene calls are TRBV5-1 and TRBJ2-3; D is tentatively TRBD1 or TRBD2 (5 bases each). The germline V and J ends were trimmed by 5 bases and 4 bases, with 17 bases remaining between them. Germline assignment: CDR1 SGHRS and CDR2 YFSETQ. CDR3 length equals 15 residues. Here the CDR3 DNA reads TGCGCCAGCAGGAGGAGGCCACCGGGACCAGATACGCAGTATTTT. It encodes CASRRRPPGPDTQYF.

The rearrangement links TRBV5-1 to TRBJ2-3; 8 bases fit TRBD2. V was pared by 0 bases and J by 6 bases, with 6 bases of the junction left unmatched. Per the germline V gene, CDR1 is SGHRS and CDR2 is YFSETQ. This CDR3 has 15 residues. The CDR3 loop reads CASSLGTSLEDTQYF. CDR3 coding DNA: TGCGCCAGCAGCTTGGGGACTAGCTTGGAGGATACGCAGTATTTT. Filled out from reference TRBV5-1 and TRBJ2-3, the complete variable domain reads KAGVTQTPRYLIKTRGQQVTLSCSPISGHRSVSWYQQTPGQGLQFLFEYFSETQRNKGNFPGRFSGRQFSNSRSEMNVSTLELGDSALYLCASSLGTSLEDTQYFGPGTRLTVL.

This clonotype was seen a few times. The V and J genes are TRBV6-5 and TRBJ1-5; D ambiguous. There are 14 residues in the CDR3. V was shortened by 2 bases and J by 6 bases, with 11 bases between the two germline ends. Germline CDR1 MNHEY, CDR2 SVGAGI. The CDR3 region has the DNA TGTGCCAGCAGTTACAGTTCGGGAGTTCAGCCCCAGCATTTT. Translation: CASSYSSGVQPQHF.